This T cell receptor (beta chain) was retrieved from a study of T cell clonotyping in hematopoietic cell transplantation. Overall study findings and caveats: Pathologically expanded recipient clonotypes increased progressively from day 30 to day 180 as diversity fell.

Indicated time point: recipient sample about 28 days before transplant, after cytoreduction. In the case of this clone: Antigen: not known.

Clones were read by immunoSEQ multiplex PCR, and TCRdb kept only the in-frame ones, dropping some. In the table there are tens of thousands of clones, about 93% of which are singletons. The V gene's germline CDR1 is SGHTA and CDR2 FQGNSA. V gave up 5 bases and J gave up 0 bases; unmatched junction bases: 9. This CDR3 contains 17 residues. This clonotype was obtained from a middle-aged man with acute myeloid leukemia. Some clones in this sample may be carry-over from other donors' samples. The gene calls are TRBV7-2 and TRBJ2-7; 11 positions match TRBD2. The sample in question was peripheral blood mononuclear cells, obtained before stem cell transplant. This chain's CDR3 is CASSRRGTSGNSYEQYF. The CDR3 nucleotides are TGTGCCAGCAGCCGACGCGGGACTAGCGGTAACTCCTACGAGCAGTACTTC. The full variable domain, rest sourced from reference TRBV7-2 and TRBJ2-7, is GAGVSQSPSNKVTEKGKDVELRCDPISGHTALYWYRQSLGQGLEFLIYFQGNSAPDKSGLPSDRFSAERTGGSVSTLTIQRTQQEDSAVYLCASSRRGTSGNSYEQYFGPGTRLTVT.